The source of this TCR beta chain is a study of spatial heterogeneity in lung cancer. Study in general: Strong correlation linked TCR transcript counts in tumor regions to a T cell module score derived from matched bulk RNA-seq. Study results and caveats: Tracking of tumor mutation counts was seen in expanded intratumoral alpha and beta TCR counts.

A note on this clonotype: As yet, its antigen is unknown.

The time point here: sample taken at primary tumor resection. The donor group consisted of under 90 patients who had untreated, early-stage non-small cell lung cancer. TCRdb used MiXCR to reprocess the 5' RACE reads, holding one entry per CDR3 protein. The sample yields 7,200 or so distinct CDR3 sequences, about 12% seen once. The CDR3 runs 14 residues. J lost 5 bases, V lost 6 bases, and 8 bases had no gene match. Looked up from germline, CDR1 is SGHAT and CDR2 is FQNNGV. The chain has TRBV11-2 and TRBJ2-5; 8 bases are shared with TRBD2. This material consisted of lung tumor tissue, taken at surgery. The TCR was taken from a male donor with early-stage non-small cell lung cancer. CDR3 in DNA: TGTGCCAGCAGGGAACTGAGCGGGAGCGAGACCCAGTACTTC. Residues: CASRELSGSETQYF.